This T cell receptor (beta chain) was captured in a study of blood T cells in healthy people across ages. This clonotype was counted between two and nine times. With a J-beta primer mix and a sample-barcoded 5' primer, a second PCR ran 7 to 11 cycles. A single record per CDR3 protein comes from TCRdb applying MiXCR to the 5' RACE reads. The data show some 750,000 distinct CDR3 sequences, with about 20% seen just once and under 25% held by the top ten. The specimen was blood. The sequence was collected from a man aged 65-85 years in good health.

Written as DNA, the CDR3 is TGTGCCAGCTCACCACCTACAGGGATTTCTGGAAACACCATATATTTT. This encodes CASSPPTGISGNTIYF. The chain recombines TRBV18 with TRBJ1-3; perhaps TRBD1 as D (6 bases). This CDR3 comprises 16 residues. The ends were cut back, 0 bases at V and 1 base at J, with 10 bases in the middle. Looked up from germline, CDR1 is KGHSH and CDR2 is LQKENI. The entire variable domain, with the rest obtained from reference TRBV18 and TRBJ1-3, is as follows: NAGVMQNPRHLVRRRGQEARLRCSPMKGHSHVYWYRQLPEEGLKFMVYLQKENIIDESGMPKERFSAEFPKEGPSILRIQQVVRGDSAAYFCASSPPTGISGNTIYFGEGSWLTVV.